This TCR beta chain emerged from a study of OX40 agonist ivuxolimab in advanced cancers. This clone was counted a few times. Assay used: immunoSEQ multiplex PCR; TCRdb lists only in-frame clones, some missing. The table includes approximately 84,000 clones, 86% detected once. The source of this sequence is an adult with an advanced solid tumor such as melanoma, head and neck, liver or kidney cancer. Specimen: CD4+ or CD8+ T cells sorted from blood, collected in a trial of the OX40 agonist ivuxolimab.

The DNA for the CDR3 is TGTGCCATCAGTGACTTAAGCCCTAGCACAGATACGCAGTATTTT. Translation gives CAISDLSPSTDTQYF. The rearrangement uses TRBV10-3 and TRBJ2-3, with unresolved D. V shed 3 bases and J shed 0 bases, with 10 bases lying between them. This CDR3 comprises 15 residues. Germline loops: CDR1 ENHRY, CDR2 SYGVKD.